This TCR beta chain emerged from a study of shared clonotypes between healthy human individuals. The authors ran the assay at deep level. The data were produced by immunoSEQ multiplex PCR, yet TCRdb's version contains in-frame clones alone and is incomplete. This table holds about 500,000 clones, approximately 77% found once. Germline V lookup: CDR1 GTSNPN, CDR2 SVGIG (reference sequence). V was shortened by 1 base and J by 0 bases, with 7 bases between the two germline ends. This CDR3 spans 14 amino acids. This sequence was found in a woman aged 40 to 50 in good health. Some clones in this sample may be carry-over from other donors' samples. The J gene is TRBJ1-5, the V gene TRBV30; D call uncertain. Sequenced material: PBMCs. This CDR3 reads CAWSGRFSNQPQHF. CDR3 DNA: TGTGCCTGGAGTGGCAGGTTTAGCAATCAGCCCCAGCATTTT.